The rows below give T cell receptor beta chains drawn from one sample of a study of breast tumors, draining lymph nodes, adjacent tissues. TCRdb passed the multiplex PCR reads through MiXCR, listing each CDR3 protein once. The sample yields 200,000 to 250,000 distinct CDR3 sequences, less than 40% seen once. Sequencing used axillary lymph node tissue. The receptor source for this set is a female donor with breast cancer. Some clones in this sample may be carry-over from other donors' samples. The CDR3 runs from the conserved cysteine through the conserved F or W. A D gene is named only where the DNA matches it firmly. Size is omitted from some rows. Given values are once, few, many or a class for expanded clones.

>many|TRBD1|TRBV19|TRBJ2-7
CASSVGQGGVEQYF
TGTGCCAGTAGTGTGGGACAGGGAGGAGTCGAGCAGTACTTC
>many|TRBD1|TRBV24-1|TRBJ1-5
CATSDSRTGTVNQPQHF
TGTGCCACCAGTGATTCCAGGACAGGGACGGTCAATCAGCCCCAGCATTTT
>NA|NA|TRBV3-1|TRBJ1-4
CASTRGSRGEKLFF
TGTGCCAGCACCAGGGGCTCGAGAGGTGAAAAACTGTTTTTT
>many|TRBD1|TRBV11-2|TRBJ2-3
CASSITGGRGTQYF
TGTGCCAGCAGCATAACAGGGGGTAGGGGTACGCAGTATTTT
>many|NA|TRBV5-8|TRBJ2-5
CASSSGPRGQETQYF
TGTGCCAGCAGCTCGGGCCCAAGGGGGCAAGAGACCCAGTACTTC
>NA|NA|TRBV6-4|TRBJ1-6
CASSETGDNSPLHF
TGTGCCAGCAGTGAGACGGGGGATAATTCACCCCTCCACTTT
>NA|NA|TRBV27|TRBJ1-2
CASSFRGNEGYTF
TGTGCCAGCAGTTTTCGAGGAAATGAGGGCTACACCTTC
>few|TRBD1|TRBV5-1|TRBJ2-5
CASRKTGSQETQYF
TGCGCCAGCAGGAAGACAGGGTCCCAAGAGACCCAGTACTTC
>NA|NA|TRBV30|TRBJ1-1
CAWRRAGSSTEAFF
TGTGCCTGGAGGAGGGCAGGATCGTCCACTGAAGCTTTCTTT
>NA|TRBD1|TRBV5-8|TRBJ1-2
CASSRTGVNYGYTF
TGTGCCAGCAGCCGGACAGGGGTTAACTATGGCTACACCTTC
>many|NA|TRBV5-1|TRBJ2-3
CASSLATGPTGTDTQYF
TGCGCCAGCAGCTTGGCGACAGGACCGACGGGCACAGATACGCAGTATTTT
>NA|NA|TRBV5-1|TRBJ2-6
CASSPGLGGVDVLTF
TGCGCCAGCAGCCCGGGCCTCGGGGGAGTCGACGTCCTGACTTTC
>NA|NA|TRBV9|TRBJ1-6
CASSVPIPGLANNSPLHF
TGTGCCAGCAGCGTTCCTATTCCGGGACTAGCGAATAATTCACCCCTCCACTTT
>many|NA|TRBV9|TRBJ2-2
CASSVGDHPTGELFF
TGTGCCAGCAGCGTCGGTGACCACCCCACCGGGGAGCTGTTTTTT
>NA|NA|TRBV2|TRBJ1-6
CASVEASNSPLHF
TGTGCCAGCGTTGAAGCCAGTAATTCACCCCTCCACTTT
>many|NA|TRBV2|TRBJ1-2
CASSTDGYTF
TGTGCCAGCAGTACCGACGGCTACACCTTC
>few|TRBD1|TRBV11-3|TRBJ2-1
CASSRQGGINEQFF
TGTGCCAGCAGTCGACAGGGTGGAATAAATGAGCAGTTCTTC
>NA|NA|TRBV5-6|TRBJ1-5
CASSFGLAGNQPQHF
TGTGCCAGCAGCTTCGGTCTAGCGGGAAATCAGCCCCAGCATTTT
>few|NA|TRBV18|TRBJ2-3
CASSPPVGGPFTDTQYF
TGTGCCAGCTCACCACCGGTGGGGGGACCATTCACAGATACGCAGTATTTT
>once|NA|TRBV10-3|TRBJ2-5
CAISKGTRGETQYF
TGTGCCATCAGCAAAGGGACAAGGGGTGAGACCCAGTACTTC
>many|TRBD2|TRBV12-5|TRBJ2-7
CASGRTSGTNSYEQYF
TGTGCTAGTGGCCGGACTAGCGGGACCAACTCCTACGAGCAGTACTTC
>many|NA|TRBV19|TRBJ2-1
CASTAALTEGGNEQFF
TGTGCCAGTACCGCCGCCCTCACAGAGGGGGGCAATGAGCAGTTCTTC
>few|NA|TRBV2|TRBJ1-4
CASSKGEKLFF
TGTGCCAGCAGTAAAGGGGAAAAACTGTTTTTT